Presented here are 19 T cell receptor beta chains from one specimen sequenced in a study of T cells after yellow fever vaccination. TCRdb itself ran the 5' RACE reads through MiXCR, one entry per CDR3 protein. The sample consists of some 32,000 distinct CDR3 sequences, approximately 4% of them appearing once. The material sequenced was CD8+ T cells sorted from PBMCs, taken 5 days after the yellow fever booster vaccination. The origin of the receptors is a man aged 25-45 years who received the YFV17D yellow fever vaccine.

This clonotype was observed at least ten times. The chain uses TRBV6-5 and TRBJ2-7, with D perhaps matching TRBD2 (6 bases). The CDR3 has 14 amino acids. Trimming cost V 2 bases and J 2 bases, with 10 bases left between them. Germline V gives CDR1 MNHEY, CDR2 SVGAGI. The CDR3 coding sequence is TGTGCCAGCAGTTACACGGGACTGGCCTACGAGCAGTACTTC. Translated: CASSYTGLAYEQYF.

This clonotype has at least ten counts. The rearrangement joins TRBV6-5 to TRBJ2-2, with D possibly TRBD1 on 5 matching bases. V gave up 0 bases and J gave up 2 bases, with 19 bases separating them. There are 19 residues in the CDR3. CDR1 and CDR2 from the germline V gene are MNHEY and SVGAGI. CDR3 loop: CASSYSRGSHTLNTGELFF. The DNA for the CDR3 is TGTGCCAGCAGTTACTCAAGGGGCAGCCACACGCTAAACACCGGGGAGCTGTTTTTT.

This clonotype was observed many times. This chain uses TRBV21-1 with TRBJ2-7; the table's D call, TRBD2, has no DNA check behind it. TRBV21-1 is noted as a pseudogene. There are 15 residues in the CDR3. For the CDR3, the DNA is TGTGCCAGCACCCGCCCTAGCGGGAGGTGCCACGAGCAGTACTTC. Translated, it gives CASTRPSGRCHEQYF.

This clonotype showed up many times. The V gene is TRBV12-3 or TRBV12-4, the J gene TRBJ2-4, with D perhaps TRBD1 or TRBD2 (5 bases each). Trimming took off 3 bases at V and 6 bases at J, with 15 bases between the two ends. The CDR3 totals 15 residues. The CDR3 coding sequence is TGTGCCAGCAGTTTCGGCCTGGGACCCCTAAACATTCAGTACTTC. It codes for CASSFGLGPLNIQYF.

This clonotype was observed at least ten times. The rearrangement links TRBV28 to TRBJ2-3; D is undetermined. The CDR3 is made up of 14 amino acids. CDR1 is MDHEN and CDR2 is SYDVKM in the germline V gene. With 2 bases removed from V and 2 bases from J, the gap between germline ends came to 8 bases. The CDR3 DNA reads TGTGCCAGCAGTTTAGCCGGCTACACAGATACGCAGTATTTT. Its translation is CASSLAGYTDTQYF.

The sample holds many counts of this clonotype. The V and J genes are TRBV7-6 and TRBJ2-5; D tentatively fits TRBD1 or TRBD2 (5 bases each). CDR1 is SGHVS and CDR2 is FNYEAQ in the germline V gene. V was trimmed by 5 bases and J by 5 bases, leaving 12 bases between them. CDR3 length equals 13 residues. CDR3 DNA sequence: TGTGCCAGCAGCCGGGACCTAGAGGAGACCCAGTACTTC. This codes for CASSRDLEETQYF.

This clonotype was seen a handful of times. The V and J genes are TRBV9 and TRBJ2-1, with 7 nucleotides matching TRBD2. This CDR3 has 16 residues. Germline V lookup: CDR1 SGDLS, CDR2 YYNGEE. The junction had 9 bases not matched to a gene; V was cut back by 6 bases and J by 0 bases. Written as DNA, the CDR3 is TGTGCCAGCACCCTAGTCAGCGGGACCTCCTACAATGAGCAGTTCTTC. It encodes CASTLVSGTSYNEQFF.

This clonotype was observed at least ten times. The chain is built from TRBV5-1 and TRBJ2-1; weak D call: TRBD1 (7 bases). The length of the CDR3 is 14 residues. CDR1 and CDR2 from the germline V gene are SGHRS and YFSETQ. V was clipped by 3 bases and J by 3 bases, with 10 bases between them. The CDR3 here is CASSSQGGYNEQFF. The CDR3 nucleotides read TGCGCCAGCAGCTCGCAGGGGGGCTACAATGAGCAGTTCTTC. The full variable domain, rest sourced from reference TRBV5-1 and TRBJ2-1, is KAGVTQTPRYLIKTRGQQVTLSCSPISGHRSVSWYQQTPGQGLQFLFEYFSETQRNKGNFPGRFSGRQFSNSRSEMNVSTLELGDSALYLCASSSQGGYNEQFFGPGTRLTVL.

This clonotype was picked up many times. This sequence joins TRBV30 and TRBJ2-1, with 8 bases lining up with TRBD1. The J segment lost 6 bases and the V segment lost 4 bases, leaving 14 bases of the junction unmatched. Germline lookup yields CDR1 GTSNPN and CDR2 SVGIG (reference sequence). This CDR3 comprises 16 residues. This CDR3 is CAWNQGQGPLLNEQFF. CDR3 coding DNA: TGTGCCTGGAACCAAGGACAGGGCCCACTACTCAATGAGCAGTTCTTC.

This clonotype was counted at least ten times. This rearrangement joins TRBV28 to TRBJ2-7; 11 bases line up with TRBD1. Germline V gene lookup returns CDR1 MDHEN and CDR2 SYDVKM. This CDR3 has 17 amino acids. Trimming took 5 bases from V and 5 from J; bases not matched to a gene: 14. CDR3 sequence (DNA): TGTGCCAGCAGTCCACCCTTACCCGGGACAGGGGGGAACGAGCAGTACTTC. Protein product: CASSPPLPGTGGNEQYF.

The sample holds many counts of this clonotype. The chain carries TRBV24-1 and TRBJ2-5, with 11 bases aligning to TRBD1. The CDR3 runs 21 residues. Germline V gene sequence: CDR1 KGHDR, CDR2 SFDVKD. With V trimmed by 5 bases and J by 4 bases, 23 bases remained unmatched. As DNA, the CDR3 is TGTGCCACCAGTGCACTGGGCCGGGGTGGAGAGGACAGGGGGCGCGGAGAGACCCAGTACTTC. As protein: CATSALGRGGEDRGRGETQYF.

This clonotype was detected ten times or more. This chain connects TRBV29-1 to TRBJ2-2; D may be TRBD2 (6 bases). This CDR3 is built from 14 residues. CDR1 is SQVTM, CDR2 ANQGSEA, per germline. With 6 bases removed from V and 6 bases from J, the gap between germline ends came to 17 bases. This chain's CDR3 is CSVLLDGGPGELFF. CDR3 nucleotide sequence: TGCAGCGTACTATTGGACGGGGGTCCCGGGGAGCTGTTTTTT.

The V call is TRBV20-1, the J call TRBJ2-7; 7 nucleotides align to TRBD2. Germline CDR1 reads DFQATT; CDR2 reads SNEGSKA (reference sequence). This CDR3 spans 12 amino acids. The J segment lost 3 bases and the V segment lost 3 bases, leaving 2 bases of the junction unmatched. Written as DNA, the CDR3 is TGCAGTGCTAGGACTAGCAGCTACGAGCAGTACTTC. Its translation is CSARTSSYEQYF.

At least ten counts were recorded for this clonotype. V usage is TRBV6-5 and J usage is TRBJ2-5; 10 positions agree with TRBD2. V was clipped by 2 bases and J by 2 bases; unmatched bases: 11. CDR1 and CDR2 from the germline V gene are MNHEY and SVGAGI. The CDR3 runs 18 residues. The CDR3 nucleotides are TGTGCCAGCAGTTACGGGGGACTAGCGATAAGAGCACAAGAGACCCAGTACTTC. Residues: CASSYGGLAIRAQETQYF.

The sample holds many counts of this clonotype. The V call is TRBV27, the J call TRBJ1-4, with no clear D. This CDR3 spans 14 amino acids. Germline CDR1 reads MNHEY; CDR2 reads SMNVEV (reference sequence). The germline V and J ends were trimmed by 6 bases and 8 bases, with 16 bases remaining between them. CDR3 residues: CASRPGGVAEKLFF. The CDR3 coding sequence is TGTGCCAGCAGGCCCGGAGGCGTGGCAGAAAAACTGTTTTTT.

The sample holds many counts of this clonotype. The CDR3 DNA follows: TGTGCCATCCAAGACGGATACAATGAGCAGTTCTTC. Amino acids: CAIQDGYNEQFF. The chain uses TRBV12-3 or TRBV12-4 and TRBJ2-1, with no clear D. The CDR3 covers 12 residues. V lost 10 bases and J lost 4, with 11 bases in between.

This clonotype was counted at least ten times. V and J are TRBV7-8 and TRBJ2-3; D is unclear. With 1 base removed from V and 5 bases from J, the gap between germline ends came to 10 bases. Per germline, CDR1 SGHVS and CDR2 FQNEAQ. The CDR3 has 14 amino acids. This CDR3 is CASSLDLVGDTQYF. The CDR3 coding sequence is TGTGCCAGCAGCTTAGACCTAGTAGGAGATACGCAGTATTTT.

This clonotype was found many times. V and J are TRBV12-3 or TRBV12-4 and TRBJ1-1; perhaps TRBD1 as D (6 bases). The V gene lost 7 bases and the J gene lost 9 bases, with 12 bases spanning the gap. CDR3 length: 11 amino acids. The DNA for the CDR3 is TGTGCCAGCACCACCGGGACACAAGCTTTCTTT. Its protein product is CASTTGTQAFF.

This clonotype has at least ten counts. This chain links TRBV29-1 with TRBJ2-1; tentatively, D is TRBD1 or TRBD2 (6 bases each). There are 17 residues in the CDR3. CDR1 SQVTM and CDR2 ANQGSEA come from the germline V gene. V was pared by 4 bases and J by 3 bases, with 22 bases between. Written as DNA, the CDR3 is TGCAGCGTTGTCGGGGGCTCGCTACAGGGAGGCTACAATGAGCAGTTCTTC. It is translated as CSVVGGSLQGGYNEQFF.